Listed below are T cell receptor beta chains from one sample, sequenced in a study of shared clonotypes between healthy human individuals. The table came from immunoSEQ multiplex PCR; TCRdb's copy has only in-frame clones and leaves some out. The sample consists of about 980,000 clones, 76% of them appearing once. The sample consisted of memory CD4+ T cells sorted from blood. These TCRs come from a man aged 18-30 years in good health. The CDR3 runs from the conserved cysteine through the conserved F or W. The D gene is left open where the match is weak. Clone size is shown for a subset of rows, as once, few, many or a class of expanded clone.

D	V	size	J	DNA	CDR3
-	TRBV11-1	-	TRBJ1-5	TGTGCCAGCAGCCCGGACGACAGGCGCGATCAGCCCCAGCATTTT	CASSPDDRRDQPQHF
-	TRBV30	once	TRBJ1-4	TGTGCCTGGAACTCTGGGCCTTATAATGAAAAACTGTTTTTT	CAWNSGPYNEKLFF
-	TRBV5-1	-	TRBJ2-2	TGCGCCAGCGGGTCCACCGGGGAGCTGTTTTTT	CASGSTGELFF
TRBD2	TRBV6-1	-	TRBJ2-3	TGTGCCAGCACCGGCGGGAGAGACACAGATACGCAGTATTTT	CASTGGRDTDTQYF
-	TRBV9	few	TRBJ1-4	TGTGCCAGCAGCGTACAGGGCGGAGGAATTGGGGAAAAACTGTTTTTT	CASSVQGGGIGEKLFF
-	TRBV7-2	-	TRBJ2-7	TGTGCCAGCACCCCACCGGGACGGAGCTACGAGCAGTACTTC	CASTPPGRSYEQYF
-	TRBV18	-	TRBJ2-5	TGTGCCAGCCGGGAAGAGACCCAGTACTTC	CASREETQYF
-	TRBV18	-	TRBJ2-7	TGTGCCAGCGACTCCGGACAGTACTACGAGCAGTACTTC	CASDSGQYYEQYF
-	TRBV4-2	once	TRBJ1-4	TGTGCCAGCAGCCCCCGGGTAACTGGGGAAAAACTGTTTTTT	CASSPRVTGEKLFF
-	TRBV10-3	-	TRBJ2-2	TGTGCCATCAGTGACGTCGGACTGGGTACCGGGGAGCTGTTTTTT	CAISDVGLGTGELFF
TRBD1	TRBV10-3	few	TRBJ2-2	TGTGCCATCAGTGAGGACAGGGGGCAGCTGTTTTTT	CAISEDRGQLFF
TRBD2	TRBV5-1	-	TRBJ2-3	TGCGCCAGCAGCCCACACCCGGGACTAGTGAACTCAGGCACAGATACGCAGTATTTT	CASSPHPGLVNSGTDTQYF
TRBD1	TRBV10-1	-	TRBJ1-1	TGCGCCAGCAATCACGACAGGGGCACTGAAGCTTTCTTT	CASNHDRGTEAFF
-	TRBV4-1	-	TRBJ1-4	TGCGCCAGCAGCTTTGGACTTGTTGAAAAACTGTTTTTT	CASSFGLVEKLFF
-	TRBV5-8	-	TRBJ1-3	TGTGCCAGCAGCGCGGTCTCTGGAAACACCATATATTTT	CASSAVSGNTIYF
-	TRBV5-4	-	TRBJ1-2	TGTGCCAGCAGCTTGAACTATGGCTACACCTTC	CASSLNYGYTF
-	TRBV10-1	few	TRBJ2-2	TGCGCCAGCAGTGACCCAAGCGGGTCCAACACCGGGGAGCTGTTTTTT	CASSDPSGSNTGELFF
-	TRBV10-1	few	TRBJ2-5	TGCGCCAGCAGTGCACAGGTGGGAGAGACCCAGTACTTC	CASSAQVGETQYF
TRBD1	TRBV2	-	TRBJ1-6	TGTGCCACCAGGACAGGGGGTATTTCACCCCTCCACTTT	CATRTGGISPLHF
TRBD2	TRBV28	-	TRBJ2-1	TGTGCCGCGGTAGGGGCGGGGGGGTACAATGAGCAGTTCTTC	CAAVGAGGYNEQFF